These 20 T cell receptor beta chains came from one sample sequenced in a study of blood T cell repertoires in COVID-19. Sequencing was performed with immunoSEQ multiplex PCR; in TCRdb, only in-frame clones are kept and a portion is missing. The sample comprises roughly 190,000 clones, 82% of which are singletons, and about 5.5% rests with the top ten. Sequenced: PBMCs or T cells enriched from blood (not recorded which). Source of these receptors: a woman between 55 and 75 years old with acute COVID-19.

J is TRBJ2-1 and V is TRBV13; possible D gene TRBD1, 6 bases. The V end lost 3 bases, the J end lost 4 bases, and 10 bases lay between the germline ends. The CDR3 is 14 amino acids. Germline loops: CDR1 PRHDT, CDR2 FYEKMQ (reference sequence). The CDR3 loop is CASSFQGIYNEQFF. The CDR3 nucleotides read TGTGCCAGCAGCTTTCAGGGGATTTACAATGAGCAGTTCTTC.

The chain has TRBV2 and TRBJ1-4, with D tentatively TRBD1 (5 bases). Germline CDR1 SNHLY, CDR2 FYNNEI. The CDR3 loop spans 14 amino acids. The V end was cut by 8 bases, the J end by 8 bases, with 18 bases between. The CDR3 sequence: CASGVQGMGEKLFF. CDR3 nucleotides: TGTGCCAGCGGAGTTCAGGGTATGGGCGAAAAACTGTTTTTT.

The CDR3 here is CASSLGPGGPNEQFF. DNA for the CDR3: TGCGCCAGCAGCTTGGGACCGGGAGGGCCCAATGAGCAGTTCTTC. The V gene is TRBV5-1, the J gene TRBJ2-1, with 8 bases identical to TRBD2. The CDR3 runs 15 residues. CDR1 and CDR2 from the germline V gene are SGHRS and YFSETQ. V shed 0 bases and J 6 bases; nucleotides not matched to a gene: 5.

The chain carries TRBV4-3 and TRBJ2-3; D gene ambiguous. There are 17 residues in the CDR3. V was pared by 1 base and J by 5 bases, with 19 bases between. Germline CDR1 LGHNA, CDR2 YSLEER. DNA for the CDR3: TGCGCCAGCAGCCAAGGGATTGAGTCAGAGGAGCTAGATACGCAGTATTTT. This sequence encodes CASSQGIESEELDTQYF.

This chain uses TRBV4-2 with TRBJ2-7; 8 bases line up with TRBD1. From germline, CDR1 is LGHNA and CDR2 YNFKEQ. With V trimmed by 0 bases and J by 4 bases, 14 bases remained unmatched. The CDR3 runs 18 residues. CDR3 region: CASSQETGRTGIAYEQYF. The CDR3 DNA reads TGTGCCAGCAGCCAAGAAACAGGTAGGACAGGGATTGCGTACGAGCAGTACTTC.

The genes are TRBV19 and TRBJ1-5; 7 bases match TRBD1. V shed 4 bases and J 7 bases; nucleotides not matched to a gene: 1. There are 12 residues in the CDR3. Germline CDR1 reads LNHDA; CDR2 reads SQIVND (reference sequence). This CDR3 is CASSNRGQPQHF. As DNA, the CDR3 is TGTGCCAGTAGTAACAGGGGACAGCCCCAGCATTTT.

The chain recombines TRBV5-8 with TRBJ2-5; the D gene is possibly TRBD1 (6 bases). Germline V gives CDR1 SGHTS, CDR2 YDEGEE. This CDR3 has 15 amino acids. With 2 bases removed from V and 3 bases from J, the gap between germline ends came to 14 bases. CDR3 region: CASSFRWTAKETQYF. The CDR3 DNA is TGTGCCAGCAGCTTCCGCTGGACAGCTAAAGAGACCCAGTACTTC.

The rearrangement links TRBV6-5 to TRBJ2-1, with D tentatively TRBD1 (6 bases). V gave up 0 bases and J gave up 1 base, with 10 bases separating them. The CDR3 consists of 16 residues. CDR1 is MNHEY and CDR2 is SVGAGI in the germline V gene. CDR3 nucleotide sequence: TGTGCCAGCAGTTACTCACTTCAGGGGTCCTACAATGAGCAGTTCTTC. Protein sequence: CASSYSLQGSYNEQFF.

The rearrangement joins TRBV10-3 to TRBJ1-2; TRBD1 might be the D (5 bases). Germline V gene data show CDR1 as ENHRY and CDR2 as SYGVKD. V was trimmed by 10 bases and J by 7 bases, leaving 19 bases between them. This CDR3 is built from 13 residues. This CDR3 is CATGVGVFLGYTF. The CDR3 bases are TGTGCCACGGGTGTAGGGGTGTTTCTTGGCTACACCTTC.

V usage is TRBV7-9 and J usage is TRBJ2-5; tentative D call: TRBD2 (6 bases). Germline-derived CDR1 and CDR2 are SEHNR and FQNEAQ (reference sequence). This CDR3 comprises 13 residues. V was clipped by 2 bases and J by 5 bases, with 9 bases between them. The CDR3, as DNA: TGTGCCAGCAGCTTATCGGGGGAGGAGACCCAGTACTTC. Residues: CASSLSGEETQYF.

The chain has TRBV10-3 and TRBJ1-1; TRBD1 matches 9 bases. From germline, CDR1 is ENHRY and CDR2 SYGVKD. With V trimmed by 5 bases and J by 4 bases, 2 bases remained unmatched. This CDR3 has 13 amino acids. DNA for the CDR3: TGTGCCATCAGTAAACAGGGGGCCACTGAAGCTTTCTTT. Protein product: CAISKQGATEAFF.

The chain combines TRBV6-5 with TRBJ1-1, with 7 bases fitting TRBD1. Germline V gene data show CDR1 as MNHEY and CDR2 as SVGAGI. This CDR3 comprises 14 residues. The ends lost 2 bases at V and 4 bases at J; junction bases unmatched: 4. CDR3 in amino acids: CASSYEGGTTEAFF. Here the CDR3 DNA reads TGTGCCAGCAGTTACGAAGGGGGCACCACTGAAGCTTTCTTT.

This chain links TRBV5-1 with TRBJ1-1; no firm D call. The germline V gene has CDR1 SGHRS and CDR2 YFSETQ. Trimming took off 0 bases at V and 3 bases at J, with 15 bases between the two ends. The CDR3 covers 16 residues. As DNA, the CDR3 is TGCGCCAGCAGCTTGGCCGGTGACTTGTTTGACACTGAAGCTTTCTTT. Its protein product is CASSLAGDLFDTEAFF.

The chain employs TRBV4-3 and TRBJ1-4; no clear D gene. CDR3 length equals 13 residues. V lost 2 bases and J lost 7, with 8 bases in between. The V gene's germline CDR1 is LGHNA and CDR2 YSLEER. CDR3 sequence (DNA): TGCGCCAGCAGCCAAAATTCCGGTGAAAAACTGTTTTTT. Its translation: CASSQNSGEKLFF.

The chain employs TRBV7-9 and TRBJ1-2, with D unresolved. Germline CDR1 reads SEHNR; CDR2 reads FQNEAQ (reference sequence). The CDR3 covers 14 residues. Trimming took 3 bases from V and 4 from J, leaving 12 bases between them. CDR3 in amino acids: CASSLGLQTYGYTF. The CDR3 bases are TGTGCCAGCAGCTTGGGCCTCCAAACCTATGGCTACACCTTC.

This sequence joins TRBV19 and TRBJ2-5, with D perhaps matching TRBD2 (5 bases). The CDR3 runs to 15 residues. The V end was cut by 4 bases, the J end by 7 bases, with 19 bases between. Germline assignment: CDR1 LNHDA and CDR2 SQIVND (reference sequence). CDR3 coding DNA: TGTGCCAGTAGTAGAGGCGGGCAGTCTGGCGGGACCCAGTACTTC. This sequence encodes CASSRGGQSGGTQYF.

The count of this clone is one. The chain links TRBV28 to TRBJ1-5; D unresolved. The CDR3 is made up of 14 amino acids. CDR1 and CDR2 from the germline V gene are MDHEN and SYDVKM. Trimming shortened V by 6 bases and J by 5 bases, and 14 bases separated the two germline ends. CDR3: CASSRRINYQPQHF. CDR3 bases: TGTGCCAGCAGCCGGCGGATAAATTATCAGCCCCAGCATTTT.

The J gene is TRBJ2-7, the V gene TRBV7-2, with a tentative D call TRBD2 (5 bases). The germline V gene encodes CDR1 SGHTA and CDR2 FQGNSA. The CDR3 has 13 amino acids. V lost 3 bases to trimming and J lost 1 base, with 7 bases between them. As DNA, the CDR3 is TGTGCCAGCAGCTTGAGGACTTCCTACGAGCAGTACTTC. It yields the protein CASSLRTSYEQYF. The entire variable domain, with the rest obtained from reference TRBV7-2 and TRBJ2-7, is as follows: GAGVSQSPSNKVTEKGKDVELRCDPISGHTALYWYRQSLGQGLEFLIYFQGNSAPDKSGLPSDRFSAERTGGSVSTLTIQRTQQEDSAVYLCASSLRTSYEQYFGPGTRLTVT.

The V gene is TRBV7-2, the J gene TRBJ2-3; the match to TRBD1 covers 10 bases. This CDR3 is 16 amino acids long. After removal of 4 bases from V and 4 bases from J, the junction contained 8 bases not matched to a gene. The V gene's germline CDR1 is SGHTA and CDR2 FQGNSA. CDR3 loop: CASSSAGTGVPDTQYF. CDR3 bases: TGTGCCAGCAGCTCAGCCGGGACAGGGGTCCCAGATACGCAGTATTTT.

This clone was recorded once. This chain uses TRBV11-3 with TRBJ2-1; 13 bases line up with TRBD2. Germline CDR1 is SGHNT and CDR2 is YENEEA. V shed 3 bases, J shed 4 bases, and the junction held 0 bases outside the gene matches. The CDR3 runs to 15 residues. The DNA for the CDR3 is TGTGCCAGCAGCTTGGGACTAGCGGGATACAATGAGCAGTTCTTC. The encoded protein is CASSLGLAGYNEQFF.